The clone carrying this T cell receptor (beta chain) has a handful of counts. The data were obtained in a study of metastatic and nonmetastatic thyroid tumors. Ahead of thyroid surgery, no patient had received treatment of any kind. TCRdb reassembled clones from the PCR reads with MiXCR. In the table there are more than 10,000 clones, roughly 31% of which are singletons. The specimen sequenced was tumor tissue. This sequence originates from a male donor with papillary thyroid cancer or a benign thyroid nodule (not recorded which). Some clones in this sample may be carry-over from other donors' samples.

The CDR3 sequence: CASSDGDRNEQFF. The CDR3 coding sequence is TGTGCCAGCAGTGATGGGGATAGAAATGAGCAGTTCTTC. The chain joins TRBV6-1 to TRBJ2-1; D not certain. The CDR3 is made up of 13 amino acids. Germline V gene lookup returns CDR1 MNHNS and CDR2 SASEGT. The germline V and J ends were trimmed by 3 bases and 7 bases, with 10 bases remaining between them.